This T cell receptor (beta chain) was observed in a study of early stage breast cancer tumors. In the study overall: Of 15 to 20 invasive breast tumors, about a dozen were hormone receptor-positive, HER2-negative.

Each sample had two DNA replicates, about 0.52 ug blood or roughly 1.4 ug tissue. Clones were sequenced by immunoSEQ multiplex PCR, and TCRdb holds only the in-frame ones, with some missing. The table lists around 20,000 clones, around 80% of them singletons. The V gene lost 6 bases and the J gene lost 1 base, with 12 bases spanning the gap. This CDR3 contains 14 residues. The germline V gene has CDR1 MDHEN and CDR2 SYDVKM. The rearrangement joins TRBV28 to TRBJ1-2; possible D gene TRBD1, 6 bases. The sequence was obtained from a person aged 65-85 years with breast cancer. Sequencing was done on a sample of blood. DNA for the CDR3: TGTGCCAGCAGCAGGGGAGGGCTTAACTATGGCTACACCTTC. Amino acids: CASSRGGLNYGYTF.